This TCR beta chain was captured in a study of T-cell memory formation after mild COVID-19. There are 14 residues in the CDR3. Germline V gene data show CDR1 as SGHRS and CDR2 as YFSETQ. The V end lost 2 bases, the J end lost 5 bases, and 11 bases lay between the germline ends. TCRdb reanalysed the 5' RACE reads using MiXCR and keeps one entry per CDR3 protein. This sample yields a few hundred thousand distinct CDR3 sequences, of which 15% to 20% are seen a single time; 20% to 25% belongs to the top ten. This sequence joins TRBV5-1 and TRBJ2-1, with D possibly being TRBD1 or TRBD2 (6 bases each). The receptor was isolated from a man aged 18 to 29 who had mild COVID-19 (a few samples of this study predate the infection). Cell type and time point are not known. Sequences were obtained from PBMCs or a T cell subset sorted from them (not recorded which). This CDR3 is CASSLGGLNNEQFF. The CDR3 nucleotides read TGCGCCAGCAGCTTAGGGGGGCTTAACAATGAGCAGTTCTTC. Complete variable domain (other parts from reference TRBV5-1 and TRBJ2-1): KAGVTQTPRYLIKTRGQQVTLSCSPISGHRSVSWYQQTPGQGLQFLFEYFSETQRNKGNFPGRFSGRQFSNSRSEMNVSTLELGDSALYLCASSLGGLNNEQFFGPGTRLTVL.